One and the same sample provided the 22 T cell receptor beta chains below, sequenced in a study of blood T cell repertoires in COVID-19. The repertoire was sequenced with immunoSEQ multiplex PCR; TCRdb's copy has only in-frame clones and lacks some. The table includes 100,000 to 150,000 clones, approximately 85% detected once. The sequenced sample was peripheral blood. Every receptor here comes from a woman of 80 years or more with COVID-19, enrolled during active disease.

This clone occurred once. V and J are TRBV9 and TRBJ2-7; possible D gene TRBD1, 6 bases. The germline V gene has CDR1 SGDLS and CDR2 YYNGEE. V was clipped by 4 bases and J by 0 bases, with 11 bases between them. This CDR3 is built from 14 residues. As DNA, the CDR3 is TGTGCCAGCAGCCAGGACAGCGTCTCCTACGAGCAGTACTTC. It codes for CASSQDSVSYEQYF.

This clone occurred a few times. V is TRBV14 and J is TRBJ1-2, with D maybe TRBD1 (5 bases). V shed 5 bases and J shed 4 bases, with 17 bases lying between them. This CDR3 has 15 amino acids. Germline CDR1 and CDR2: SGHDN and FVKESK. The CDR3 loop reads CASSSGKGRSYGYTF. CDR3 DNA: TGTGCCAGCAGCTCAGGGAAGGGGCGCTCCTATGGCTACACCTTC.

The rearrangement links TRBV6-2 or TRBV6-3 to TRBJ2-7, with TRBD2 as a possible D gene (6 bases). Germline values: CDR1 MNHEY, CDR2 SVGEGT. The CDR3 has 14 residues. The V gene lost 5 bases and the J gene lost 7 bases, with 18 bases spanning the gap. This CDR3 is CASSDRGTQREQYF. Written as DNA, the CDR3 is TGTGCCAGCAGTGACCGGGGGACCCAGCGGGAGCAGTACTTC.

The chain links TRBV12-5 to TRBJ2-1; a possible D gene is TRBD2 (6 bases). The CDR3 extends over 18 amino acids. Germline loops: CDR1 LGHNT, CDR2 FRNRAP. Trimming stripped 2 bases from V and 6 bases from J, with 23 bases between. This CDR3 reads CASGLPREGGFGCNEQFF. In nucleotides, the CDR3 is TGTGCTAGTGGTTTGCCACGCGAGGGAGGATTCGGGTGCAATGAGCAGTTCTTC.

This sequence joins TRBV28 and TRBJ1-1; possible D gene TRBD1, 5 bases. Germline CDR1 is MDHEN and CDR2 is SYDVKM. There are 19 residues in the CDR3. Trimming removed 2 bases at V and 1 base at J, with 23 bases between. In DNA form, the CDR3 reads TGTGCCAGCAGTTTAAGTCGGGGGATGCGGGGCCGGACGAACACTGAAGCTTTCTTT. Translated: CASSLSRGMRGRTNTEAFF.

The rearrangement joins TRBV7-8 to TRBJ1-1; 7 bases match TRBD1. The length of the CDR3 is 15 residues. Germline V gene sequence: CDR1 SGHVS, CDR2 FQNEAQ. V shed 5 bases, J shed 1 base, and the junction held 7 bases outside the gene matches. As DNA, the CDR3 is TGTGCCAGCAGCCCGTACAGGGGCAGGAACACTGAAGCTTTCTTT. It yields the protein CASSPYRGRNTEAFF.

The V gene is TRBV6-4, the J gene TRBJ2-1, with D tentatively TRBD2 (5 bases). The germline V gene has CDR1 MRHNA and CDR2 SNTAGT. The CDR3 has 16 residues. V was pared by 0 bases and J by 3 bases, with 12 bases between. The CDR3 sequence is CASSDSRLGGYNEQFF. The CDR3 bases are TGTGCCAGCAGTGACTCTAGACTCGGAGGCTACAATGAGCAGTTCTTC.

The CDR3 is CASSLAPRNSPLHF. The CDR3, as DNA: TGTGCCAGCAGCTTAGCCCCCAGAAATTCACCCCTCCACTTT. The chain is built from TRBV11-2 and TRBJ1-6; D not resolved. V gave up 1 base and J gave up 7 bases, with 8 bases separating them. The CDR3 length is 14 residues. The germline V gene encodes CDR1 SGHAT and CDR2 FQNNGV.

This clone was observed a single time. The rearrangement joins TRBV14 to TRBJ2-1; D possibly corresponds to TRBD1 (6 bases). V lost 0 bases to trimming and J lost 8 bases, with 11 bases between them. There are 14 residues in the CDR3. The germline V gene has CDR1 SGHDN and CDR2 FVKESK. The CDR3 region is CASSQDTRGHEQFF. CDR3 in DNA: TGTGCCAGCAGCCAAGATACCAGGGGCCATGAGCAGTTCTTC.

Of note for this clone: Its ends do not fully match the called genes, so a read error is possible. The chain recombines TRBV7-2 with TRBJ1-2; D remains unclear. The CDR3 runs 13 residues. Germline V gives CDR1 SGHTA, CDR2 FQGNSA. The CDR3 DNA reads TGTGCCAGCACCTTACAGTTAATCTATGGCTACACCTTC. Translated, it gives CASTLQLIYGYTF.

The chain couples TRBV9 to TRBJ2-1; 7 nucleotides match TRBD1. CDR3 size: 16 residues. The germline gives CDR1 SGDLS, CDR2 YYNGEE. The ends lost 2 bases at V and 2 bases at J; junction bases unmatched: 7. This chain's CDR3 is CASSVTGQSTYNEQFF. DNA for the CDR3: TGTGCCAGCAGCGTGACAGGGCAAAGCACCTACAATGAGCAGTTCTTC.

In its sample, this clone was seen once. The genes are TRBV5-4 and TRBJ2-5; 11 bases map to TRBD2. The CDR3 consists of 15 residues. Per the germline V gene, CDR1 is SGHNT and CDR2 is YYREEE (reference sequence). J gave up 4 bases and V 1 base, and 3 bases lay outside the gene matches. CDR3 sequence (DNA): TGTGCCAGCAGCTTGTCTAGCGGGAGGAGAGAGACCCAGTACTTC. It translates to CASSLSSGRRETQYF. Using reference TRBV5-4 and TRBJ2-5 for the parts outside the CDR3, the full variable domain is ETGVTQSPTHLIKTRGQQVTLRCSSQSGHNTVSWYQQALGQGPQFIFQYYREEENGRGNFPPRFSGLQFPNYSSELNVNALELDDSALYLCASSLSSGRRETQYFGPGTRLLVL.

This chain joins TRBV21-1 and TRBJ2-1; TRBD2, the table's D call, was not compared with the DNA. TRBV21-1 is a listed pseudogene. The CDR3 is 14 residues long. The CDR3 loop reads CASSKWGTSNEQFF. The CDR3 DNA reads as TGTGCCAGCAGCAAATGGGGGACTAGCAATGAGCAGTTCTTC.

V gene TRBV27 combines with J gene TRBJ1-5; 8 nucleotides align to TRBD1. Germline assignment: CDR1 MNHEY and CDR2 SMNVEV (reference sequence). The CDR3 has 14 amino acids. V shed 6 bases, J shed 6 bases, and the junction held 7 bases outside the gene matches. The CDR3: CASRPDRGAQPQHF. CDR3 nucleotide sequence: TGTGCCAGCAGACCTGACAGGGGTGCTCAGCCCCAGCATTTT.

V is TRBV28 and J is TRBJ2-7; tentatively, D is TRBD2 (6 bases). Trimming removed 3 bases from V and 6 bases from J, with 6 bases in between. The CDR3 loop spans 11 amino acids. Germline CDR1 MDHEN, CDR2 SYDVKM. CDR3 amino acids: CASSLGGEQYF. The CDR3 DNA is TGTGCCAGCAGTTTGGGGGGCGAGCAGTACTTC. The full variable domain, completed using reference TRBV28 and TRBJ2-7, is DVKVTQSSRYLVKRTGEKVFLECVQDMDHENMFWYRQDPGLGLRLIYFSYDVKMKEKGDIPEGYSVSREKKERFSLILESASTNQTSMYLCASSLGGEQYFGPGTRLTVT.

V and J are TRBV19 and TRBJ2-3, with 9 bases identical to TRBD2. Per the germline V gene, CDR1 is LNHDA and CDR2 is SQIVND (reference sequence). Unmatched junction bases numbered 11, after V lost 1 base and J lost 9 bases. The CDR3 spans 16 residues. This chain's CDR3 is CASSIATSGTFATQYF. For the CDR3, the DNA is TGTGCCAGTAGTATAGCGACTAGCGGTACTTTCGCGACGCAGTATTTT.

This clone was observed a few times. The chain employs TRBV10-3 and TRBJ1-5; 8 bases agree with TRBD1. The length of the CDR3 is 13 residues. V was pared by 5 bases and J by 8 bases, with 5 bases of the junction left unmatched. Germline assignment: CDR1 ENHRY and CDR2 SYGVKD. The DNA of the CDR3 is TGTGCCATCAGTTCAGACAGGGGCGAGCCCCAGCATTTT. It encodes CAISSDRGEPQHF.

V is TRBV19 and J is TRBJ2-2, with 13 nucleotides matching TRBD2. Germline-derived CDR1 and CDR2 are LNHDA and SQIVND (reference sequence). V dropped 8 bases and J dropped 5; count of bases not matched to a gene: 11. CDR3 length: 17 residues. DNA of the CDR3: TGTGCCAGTGTCTCAGATGGACTAGCGGGAGATACCGGGGAGCTGTTTTTT. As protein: CASVSDGLAGDTGELFF. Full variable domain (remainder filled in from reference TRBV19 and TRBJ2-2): DGGITQSPKYLFRKEGQNVTLSCEQNLNHDAMYWYRQDPGQGLRLIYYSQIVNDFQKGDIAEGYSVSREKKESFPLTVTSAQKNPTAFYLCASVSDGLAGDTGELFFGEGSRLTVL.

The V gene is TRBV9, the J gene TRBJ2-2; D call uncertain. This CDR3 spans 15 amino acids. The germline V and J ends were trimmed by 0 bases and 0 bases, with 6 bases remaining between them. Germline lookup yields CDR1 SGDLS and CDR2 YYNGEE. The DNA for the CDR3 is TGTGCCAGCAGCGTAGGAACAGCGAACACCGGGGAGCTGTTTTTT. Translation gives CASSVGTANTGELFF.

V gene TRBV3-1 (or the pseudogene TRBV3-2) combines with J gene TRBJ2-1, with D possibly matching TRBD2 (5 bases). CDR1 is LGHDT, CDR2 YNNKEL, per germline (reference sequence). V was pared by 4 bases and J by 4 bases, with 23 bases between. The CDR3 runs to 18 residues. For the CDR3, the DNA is TGTGCCAGCAGCCGAAGTGTTATGGACCCAGGAGGTTACAATGAGCAGTTCTTC. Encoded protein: CASSRSVMDPGGYNEQFF.

CDR3 DNA sequence: TGTGCCAGCAGTCAGGGCTATCAGCCCCAGCATTTT. Translating gives CASSQGYQPQHF. V is TRBV6-2 or TRBV6-3 and J is TRBJ1-5, with D possibly matching TRBD1 (5 bases). The germline V gene has CDR1 MNHEY and CDR2 SVGEGT. Deletions cut 5 bases from V and 5 bases from J, with 7 bases between. CDR3 length equals 12 residues.

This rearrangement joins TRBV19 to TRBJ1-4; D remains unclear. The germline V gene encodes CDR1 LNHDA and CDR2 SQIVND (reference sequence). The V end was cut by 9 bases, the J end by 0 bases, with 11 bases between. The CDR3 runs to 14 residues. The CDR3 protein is CARRAYATNEKLFF. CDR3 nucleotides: TGTGCCAGGCGGGCGTATGCAACTAATGAAAAACTGTTTTTT.